The following is a T cell receptor beta chain sequence with its context. Antigen unknown. The method was immunoSEQ multiplex PCR; TCRdb's version includes in-frame clones alone and lacks a portion of them. This sample has tens of thousands of clones, with roughly 69% found just once. The data stem from a study of STAT5B mutations in CD4+ large granular lymphocyte leukemia. Findings and limits, study-wide: TRBV06-family usage was enriched in top patient clones (8/27) versus controls (2/35). Patient CD4-sorted repertoires stayed more clonal than healthy ones after leukemic-clone removal. The CD4+ versus CD8+ T-LGLL clonality difference may reflect limited sample size.

Per the germline V gene, CDR1 is SGHRS and CDR2 is YFSETQ. The CDR3 consists of 22 residues. V shed 2 bases and J 1 base; nucleotides not matched to a gene: 23. What was sequenced was CD4+ T cells from blood buffy coats. The V call is TRBV5-1, the J call TRBJ1-5; 8 bases are shared with TRBD1. The receptor's source is a human donor in good health. The CDR3 coding sequence is TGCGCCAGCAGCTTACGCCACCCTGCGATACAGGGGGAGGTAAAGAGCAATCAGCCCCAGCATTTT. As protein: CASSLRHPAIQGEVKSNQPQHF.